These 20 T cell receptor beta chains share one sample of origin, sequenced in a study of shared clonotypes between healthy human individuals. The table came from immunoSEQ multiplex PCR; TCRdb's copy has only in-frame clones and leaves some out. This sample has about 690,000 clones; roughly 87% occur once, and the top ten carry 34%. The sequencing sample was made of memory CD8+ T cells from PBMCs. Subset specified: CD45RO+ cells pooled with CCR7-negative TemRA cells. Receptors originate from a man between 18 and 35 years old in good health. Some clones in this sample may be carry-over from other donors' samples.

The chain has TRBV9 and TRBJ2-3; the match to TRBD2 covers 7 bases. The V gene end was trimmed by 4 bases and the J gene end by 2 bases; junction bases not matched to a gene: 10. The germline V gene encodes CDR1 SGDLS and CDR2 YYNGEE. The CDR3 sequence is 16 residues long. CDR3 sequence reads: CASSPGLDLITDTQYF. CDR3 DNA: TGTGCCAGCAGCCCTGGACTAGACCTTATCACAGATACGCAGTATTTT.

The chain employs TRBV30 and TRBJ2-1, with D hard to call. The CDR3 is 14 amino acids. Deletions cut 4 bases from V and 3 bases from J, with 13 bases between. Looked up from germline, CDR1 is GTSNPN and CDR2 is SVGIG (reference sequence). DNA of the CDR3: TGTGCCTGGAACGTGGAGCAGAGCTACAATGAGCAGTTCTTC. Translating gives CAWNVEQSYNEQFF.

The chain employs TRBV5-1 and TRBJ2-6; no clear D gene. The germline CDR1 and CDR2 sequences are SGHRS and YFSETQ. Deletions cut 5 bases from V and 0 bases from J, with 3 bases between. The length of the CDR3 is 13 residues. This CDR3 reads CASRGSGANVLTF. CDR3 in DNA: TGCGCCAGCAGGGGCTCTGGGGCCAACGTCCTGACTTTC.

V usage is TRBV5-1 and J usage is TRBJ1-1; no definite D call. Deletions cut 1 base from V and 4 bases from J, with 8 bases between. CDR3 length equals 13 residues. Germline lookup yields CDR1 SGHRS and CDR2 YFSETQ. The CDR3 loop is CASSLSGFTEAFF. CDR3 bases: TGCGCCAGCAGCTTGTCGGGGTTCACTGAAGCTTTCTTT.

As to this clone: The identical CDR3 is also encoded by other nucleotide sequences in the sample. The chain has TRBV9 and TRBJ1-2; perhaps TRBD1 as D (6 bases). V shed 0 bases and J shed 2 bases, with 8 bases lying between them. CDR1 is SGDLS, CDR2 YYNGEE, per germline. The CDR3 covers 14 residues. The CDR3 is CASSVVGGNYGYTF. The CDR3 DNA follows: TGTGCCAGCAGCGTAGTAGGGGGGAACTATGGCTACACCTTC.

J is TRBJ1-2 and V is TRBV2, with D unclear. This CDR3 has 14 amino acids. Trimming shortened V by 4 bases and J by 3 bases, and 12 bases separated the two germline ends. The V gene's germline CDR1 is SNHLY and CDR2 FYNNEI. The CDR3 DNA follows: TGTGCCAGCAGTGCCTCATGGACGGACTATGGCTACACCTTC. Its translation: CASSASWTDYGYTF.

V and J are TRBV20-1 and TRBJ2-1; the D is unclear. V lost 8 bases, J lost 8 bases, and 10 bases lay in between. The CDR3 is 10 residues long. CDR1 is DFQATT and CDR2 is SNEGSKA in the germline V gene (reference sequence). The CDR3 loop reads CSFLGYEQFF. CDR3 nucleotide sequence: TGCAGTTTTTTAGGGTATGAGCAGTTCTTC.

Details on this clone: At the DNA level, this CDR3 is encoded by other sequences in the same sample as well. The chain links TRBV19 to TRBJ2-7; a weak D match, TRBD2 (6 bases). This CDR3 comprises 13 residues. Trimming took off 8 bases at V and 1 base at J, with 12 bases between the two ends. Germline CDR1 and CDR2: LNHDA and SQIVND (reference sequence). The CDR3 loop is CASAGTESYEQYF. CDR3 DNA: TGTGCCAGTGCTGGGACTGAGTCCTACGAGCAGTACTTC.

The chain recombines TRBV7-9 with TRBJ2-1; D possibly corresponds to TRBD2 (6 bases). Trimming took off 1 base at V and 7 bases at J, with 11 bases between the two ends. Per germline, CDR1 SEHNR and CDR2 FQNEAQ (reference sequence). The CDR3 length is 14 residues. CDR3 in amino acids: CASSLGGGFNEQFF. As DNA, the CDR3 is TGTGCCAGCAGCTTAGGTGGGGGGTTTAATGAGCAGTTCTTC. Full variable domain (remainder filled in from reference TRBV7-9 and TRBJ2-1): DTGVSQNPRHKITKRGQNVTFRCDPISEHNRLYWYRQTLGQGPEFLTYFQNEAQLEKSRLLSDRFSAERPKGSFSTLEIQRTEQGDSAMYLCASSLGGGFNEQFFGPGTRLTVL.

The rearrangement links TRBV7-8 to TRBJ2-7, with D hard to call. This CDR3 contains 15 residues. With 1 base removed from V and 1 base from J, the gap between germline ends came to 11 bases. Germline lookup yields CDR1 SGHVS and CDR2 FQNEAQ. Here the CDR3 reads CASSLVPDGSYEQYF. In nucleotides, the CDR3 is TGTGCCAGCAGCTTAGTACCGGACGGTTCCTACGAGCAGTACTTC.

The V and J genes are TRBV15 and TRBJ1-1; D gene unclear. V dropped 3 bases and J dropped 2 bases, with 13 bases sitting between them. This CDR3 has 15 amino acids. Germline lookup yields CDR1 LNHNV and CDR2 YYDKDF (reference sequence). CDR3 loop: CATSSPLADNTEAFF. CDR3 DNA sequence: TGTGCCACCAGCAGCCCTCTGGCGGACAACACTGAAGCTTTCTTT.

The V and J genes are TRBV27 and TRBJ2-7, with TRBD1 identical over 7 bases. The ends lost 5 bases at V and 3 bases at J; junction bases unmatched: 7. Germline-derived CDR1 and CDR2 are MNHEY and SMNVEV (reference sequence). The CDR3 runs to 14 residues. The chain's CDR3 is CASSHRDRYYEQYF. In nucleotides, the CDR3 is TGTGCCAGCAGTCACCGGGACAGATACTACGAGCAGTACTTC.

CDR3 in amino acids: CASSLGRGLYGYTF. For the CDR3, the DNA is TGCGCCAGCAGCTTGGGCAGGGGGCTTTATGGCTACACCTTC. The chain has TRBV5-1 and TRBJ1-2; 8 bases agree with TRBD1. The CDR3 totals 14 residues. Germline CDR1 and CDR2: SGHRS and YFSETQ. V was clipped by 0 bases and J by 5 bases; unmatched bases: 3.

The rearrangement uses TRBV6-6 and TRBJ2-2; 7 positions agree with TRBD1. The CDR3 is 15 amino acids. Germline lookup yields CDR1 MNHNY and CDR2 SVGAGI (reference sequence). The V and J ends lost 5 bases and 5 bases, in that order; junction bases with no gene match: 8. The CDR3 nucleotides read TGTGCCAGCAGTATTACCGGGACAGAGACCGGGGAGCTGTTTTTT. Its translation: CASSITGTETGELFF.

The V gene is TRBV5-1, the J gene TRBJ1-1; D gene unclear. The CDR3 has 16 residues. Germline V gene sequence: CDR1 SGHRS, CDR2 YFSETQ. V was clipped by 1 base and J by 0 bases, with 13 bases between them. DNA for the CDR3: TGCGCCAGCAGCTTGCGGGGTTTCGGTATGAACACTGAAGCTTTCTTT. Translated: CASSLRGFGMNTEAFF.

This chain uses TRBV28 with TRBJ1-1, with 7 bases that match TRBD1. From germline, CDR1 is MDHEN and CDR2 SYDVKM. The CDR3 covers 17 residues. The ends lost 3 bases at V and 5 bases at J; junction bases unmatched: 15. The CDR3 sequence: CASSFMSERQGGTEAFF. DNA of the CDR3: TGTGCCAGCAGTTTTATGTCCGAACGACAGGGCGGGACTGAAGCTTTCTTT.

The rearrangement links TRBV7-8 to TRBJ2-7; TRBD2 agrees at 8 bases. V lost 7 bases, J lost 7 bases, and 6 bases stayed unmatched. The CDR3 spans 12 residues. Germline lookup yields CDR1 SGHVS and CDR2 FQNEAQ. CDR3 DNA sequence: TGTGCCAGCACGGGGGGGTGGTGGGAGCAGTACTTC. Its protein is CASTGGWWEQYF.

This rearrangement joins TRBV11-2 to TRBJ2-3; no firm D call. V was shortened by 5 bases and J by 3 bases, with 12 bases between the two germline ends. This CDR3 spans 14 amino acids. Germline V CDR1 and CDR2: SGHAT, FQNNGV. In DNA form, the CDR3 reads TGTGCCAGCAGCCCACAGATTCTAACAGATACGCAGTATTTT. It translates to CASSPQILTDTQYF.

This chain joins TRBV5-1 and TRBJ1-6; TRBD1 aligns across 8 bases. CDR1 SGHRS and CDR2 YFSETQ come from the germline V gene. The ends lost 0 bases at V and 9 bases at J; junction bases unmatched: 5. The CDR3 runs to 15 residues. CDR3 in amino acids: CASSLGQGAISPLHF. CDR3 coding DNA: TGCGCCAGCAGCTTGGGTCAGGGGGCGATTTCACCCCTCCACTTT.

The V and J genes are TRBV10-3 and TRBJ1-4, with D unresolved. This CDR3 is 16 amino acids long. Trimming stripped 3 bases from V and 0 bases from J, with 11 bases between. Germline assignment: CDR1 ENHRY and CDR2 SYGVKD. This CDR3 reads CAISDKGSSTNEKLFF. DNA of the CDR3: TGTGCCATCAGTGATAAGGGATCTTCAACTAATGAAAAACTGTTTTTT.